These T cell receptor beta chains were read from a single sample in a study of T cells in Graves' hyperthyroidism and ophthalmopathy. TCRdb re-called the multiplex PCR reads with MiXCR, one entry per CDR3 protein. Of hundreds of thousands of distinct CDR3 sequences in the sample, more than 20% were seen once. Sequencing was carried out using blood. These receptors originate from a man aged 25 to 40 with Graves' ophthalmopathy. The CDR3 runs from the conserved cysteine through the conserved F or W. Fields, in order: D gene, J gene, clone size, V gene, CDR3 DNA, CDR3 protein. The D gene is left open where the match is weak. Clone size appears in some rows only: once, few, many, or a class for an expanded clone.

TRBD1,TRBJ2-6,few,TRBV9,TGTGCCAGCAGCGTAGGAAACCGGGACAGGGACTCTGGGGCCAACGTCCTGACTTTC,CASSVGNRDRDSGANVLTF
-,TRBJ2-1,-,TRBV10-3,TGTGCCATCAGCCGGACCCAAAACAATGAGCAGTTCTTC,CAISRTQNNEQFF
TRBD2,TRBJ2-1,many,TRBV11-2,TGTGCCAGCAGCTTAGAAGCGGGAAGATCCTACAATGAGCAGTTCTTC,CASSLEAGRSYNEQFF
TRBD2,TRBJ2-3,few,TRBV27,TGTGCCAGCAGGAGCCGACTAGCGGGAGAGGGCACAGATACGCAGTATTTT,CASRSRLAGEGTDTQYF
TRBD2,TRBJ2-7,-,TRBV4-1,TGCGCCAGCAGCCAACCAACTAGCGGGAGGGCAGCCTACGAGCAGTACTTC,CASSQPTSGRAAYEQYF
-,TRBJ2-7,few,TRBV10-3,TGTGCCATCAGTTCACCCGACGCGGGACTGAGCTCCTACGAGCAGTACTTC,CAISSPDAGLSSYEQYF
-,TRBJ2-5,few,TRBV7-9,TGTGCCAGCAGCTTAAATTCTTTGGGCGGAGCGTACCAAGAGACCCAGTACTTC,CASSLNSLGGAYQETQYF
TRBD1,TRBJ1-5,-,TRBV28,TGTGCCAGCAGTAGCCGGACAGGGGCGTACAATCAGCCCCAGCATTTT,CASSSRTGAYNQPQHF
-,TRBJ2-4,few,TRBV19,TGTGCCAGTAGTATCTCACCGGGTCAAAACATTCAGTACTTC,CASSISPGQNIQYF
-,TRBJ2-6,many,TRBV27,TGTGCCAGCTCCGGGACGGATAGAGCTGGGGCCAACGTCCTGACTTTC,CASSGTDRAGANVLTF
TRBD2,TRBJ2-1,few,TRBV12-3/TRBV12-4,TGTGCCAGCACCTGGGGGACTAGCGGACCAAATGAGCAGTTCTTC,CASTWGTSGPNEQFF
TRBD2,TRBJ2-3,-,TRBV9,TGTGCCAGCAGCGTAGCGGGAGGGCCGATAGATACGCAGTATTTT,CASSVAGGPIDTQYF
TRBD2,TRBJ2-1,few,TRBV9,TGTGCCAGCAGCATTGGACTAGCGGGAACTACTTACAATGAGCAGTTCTTC,CASSIGLAGTTYNEQFF
-,TRBJ2-5,few,TRBV14,TGTGCCAGCAGCCAAGTGCGTTCAGAGACCCAGTACTTC,CASSQVRSETQYF
TRBD2,TRBJ2-7,few,TRBV20-1,TGCAGTGCTATGGATGAAGCGGGAGAGGGATACGAGCAGTACTTC,CSAMDEAGEGYEQYF
TRBD1,TRBJ1-5,-,TRBV15,TGTGCCACCAGCAGAGATAATGTACGGGGCAGGGGGCTTCAGCCCCAGCATTTT,CATSRDNVRGRGLQPQHF
TRBD2,TRBJ2-3,-,TRBV6-1,TGTGCCAGCAGTGAACAGGGCTCCCTAGCGGGAAGTAAGGATACGCAGTATTTT,CASSEQGSLAGSKDTQYF
TRBD1,TRBJ1-4,few,TRBV5-1,TGCGCCAGCAGCACGGGGACAGGCAGGTCTAATGAAAAACTGTTTTTT,CASSTGTGRSNEKLFF
TRBD1,TRBJ2-2,-,TRBV20-1,TGCAGTGCTAGACCCCTTGACAGGGCGAACACCGGGGAGCTGTTTTTT,CSARPLDRANTGELFF
-,TRBJ1-1,many,TRBV5-1,TGCGCCAGCAGCTTGGCTAACAACGCGAGGACTGAAGCTTTCTTT,CASSLANNARTEAFF
-,TRBJ2-7,many,TRBV5-1,TGCGCCAGCAGCTTGGGTCCGGGAGCTCCTAGATTCGGGGGCTACGAGCAGTACTTC,CASSLGPGAPRFGGYEQYF
-,TRBJ2-2,-,TRBV11-2,TGTGCCAGCATCCCACGCTGGGGCACAGATAACACCGGGGAGCTGTTTTTT,CASIPRWGTDNTGELFF
TRBD1,TRBJ1-2,few,TRBV19,TGTGCCAGTGTGGGGACAGGGGGGTATGGCTACACCTTC,CASVGTGGYGYTF
-,TRBJ2-7,many,TRBV2,TGTGCCATAGACAACGAGCAGTACTTC,CAIDNEQYF
-,TRBJ2-7,many,TRBV6-1,TGTGCCAGCAGGGACTTGTCGGACGAGCAGTACTTC,CASRDLSDEQYF
-,TRBJ2-3,many,TRBV11-3,TGTGCCAGCAGCCAGGACTTCCATAGCACAGATACGCAGTATTTT,CASSQDFHSTDTQYF
TRBD1,TRBJ1-4,-,TRBV12-5,TGTGCTAGTGCCCCTCAGGACAGGGGAAGAAAACTGTTTTTT,CASAPQDRGRKLFF